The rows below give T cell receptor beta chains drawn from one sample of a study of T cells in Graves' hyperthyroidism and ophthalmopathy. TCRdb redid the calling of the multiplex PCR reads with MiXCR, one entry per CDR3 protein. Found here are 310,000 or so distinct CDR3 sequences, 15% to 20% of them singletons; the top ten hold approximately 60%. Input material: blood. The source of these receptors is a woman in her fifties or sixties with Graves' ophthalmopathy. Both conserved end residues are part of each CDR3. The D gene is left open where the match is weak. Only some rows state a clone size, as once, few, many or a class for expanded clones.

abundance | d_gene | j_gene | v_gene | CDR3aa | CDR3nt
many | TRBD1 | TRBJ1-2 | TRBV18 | CASSPGQGTGGYTF | TGTGCCAGCTCACCGGGACAGGGGACTGGTGGCTACACCTTC
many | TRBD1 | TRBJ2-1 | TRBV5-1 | CASGRDSIFNEQFF | TGCGCCAGCGGCCGGGACAGCATTTTTAATGAGCAGTTCTTC
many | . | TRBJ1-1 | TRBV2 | CPQSRANTEAFF | TGTCCTCAGTCCCGGGCCAACACTGAAGCTTTCTTT
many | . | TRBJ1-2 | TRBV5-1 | CASSLGPQRYRQRNYGYTF | TGCGCCAGCAGCTTGGGTCCCCAGAGGTACCGCCAGCGCAACTATGGCTACACCTTC
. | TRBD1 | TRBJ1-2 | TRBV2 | CASSPGQGSRGYTF | TGTGCCAGCAGTCCCGGACAGGGCTCAAGAGGCTACACCTTC
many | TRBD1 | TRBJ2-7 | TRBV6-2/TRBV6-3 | CASSFFRGTSYEQYF | TGTGCCAGCAGTTTCTTCAGGGGGACATCCTACGAGCAGTACTTC
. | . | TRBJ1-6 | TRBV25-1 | CASSGTGNSPLHF | TGTGCCAGCAGTGGGACGGGGAATTCACCCCTCCACTTT
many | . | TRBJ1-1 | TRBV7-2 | CASSFLVRTEAFF | TGTGCCAGCAGCTTCTTGGTCAGGACTGAAGCTTTCTTT
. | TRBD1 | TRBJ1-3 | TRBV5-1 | CASSLQGGQGTGNTIYF | TGCGCCAGCAGCCTCCAAGGGGGACAGGGGACTGGAAACACCATATATTTT
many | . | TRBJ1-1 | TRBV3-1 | CASSQDGRRALGPMNTEAFF | TGTGCCAGCAGCCAAGATGGTAGACGGGCTCTAGGACCAATGAACACTGAAGCTTTCTTT
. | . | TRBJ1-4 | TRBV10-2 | CASTPDRDEKLFF | TGCGCCAGCACCCCGGACAGAGATGAAAAACTGTTTTTT
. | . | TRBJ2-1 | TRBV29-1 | CSVEGGGTSSYNEQFF | TGCAGCGTTGAAGGTGGGGGGACTTCCTCCTACAATGAGCAGTTCTTC
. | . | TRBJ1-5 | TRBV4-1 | CASSQVPFRSNQPQHF | TGCGCCAGCAGCCAAGTCCCCTTCAGGAGCAATCAGCCCCAGCATTTT
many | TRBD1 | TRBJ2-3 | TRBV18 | CASSPNRGDTQYF | TGTGCCAGCTCACCGAACAGGGGGGATACGCAGTATTTT
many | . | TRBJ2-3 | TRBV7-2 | CASSFLASREDTQYF | TGTGCCAGCAGCTTCCTAGCGTCCAGGGAAGATACGCAGTATTTT
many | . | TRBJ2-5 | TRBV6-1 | CASREGGSFQETQYF | TGTGCCAGCAGAGAGGGCGGCAGCTTCCAAGAGACCCAGTACTTC
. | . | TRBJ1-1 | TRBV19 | CASSIPESTEAFF | TGTGCCAGTAGTATCCCAGAGTCCACTGAAGCTTTCTTT
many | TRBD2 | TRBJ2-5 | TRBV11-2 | CASSLGRPQYF | TGTGCCAGCAGCCTCGGGAGGCCCCAGTACTTC
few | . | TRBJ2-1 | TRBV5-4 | CASSLITYSYNEQFF | TGTGCCAGCAGCTTAATAACGTACTCCTACAATGAGCAGTTCTTC
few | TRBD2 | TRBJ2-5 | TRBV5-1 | CASSLGILGGPQETQYF | TGCGCCAGCAGCTTGGGGATTTTGGGAGGGCCCCAAGAGACCCAGTACTTC
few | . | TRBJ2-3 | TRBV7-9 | CASSGGTDAQYF | TGTGCCAGCAGCGGGGGCACAGATGCGCAGTATTTT
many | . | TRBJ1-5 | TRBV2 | CASGQGRRGQPQHF | TGTGCCAGCGGCCAAGGGCGCAGGGGCCAGCCCCAGCATTTT
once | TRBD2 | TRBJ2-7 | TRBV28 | CASSSRLAGVNEQYF | TGTGCCAGCAGTTCCCGACTAGCGGGAGTCAACGAGCAGTACTTC
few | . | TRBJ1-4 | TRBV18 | CASSPDRGDEKLFF | TGTGCCAGCTCACCGGACCGGGGAGACGAAAAACTGTTTTTT
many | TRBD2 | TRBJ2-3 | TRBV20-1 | CSAIPAGGGAFTDTQYF | TGCAGTGCTATCCCCGCTGGCGGGGGGGCCTTCACAGATACGCAGTATTTT
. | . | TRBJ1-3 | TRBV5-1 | CSSSSDSSSGNTIYF | TGCTCCAGCAGCTCGGACAGCTCCTCTGGAAACACCATATATTTT
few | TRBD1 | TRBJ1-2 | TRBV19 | CASSIAGTGHGYTF | TGTGCCAGTAGTATCGCCGGGACAGGGCATGGCTACACCTTC
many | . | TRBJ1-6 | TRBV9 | CASSVQGTSNSPLHF | TGTGCCAGCAGCGTACAAGGGACAAGCAATTCACCCCTCCACTTT
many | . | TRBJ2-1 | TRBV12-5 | CASGLQYGRFSYNEQFF | TGTGCTAGTGGTTTGCAGTATGGCAGATTTTCCTACAATGAGCAGTTCTTC
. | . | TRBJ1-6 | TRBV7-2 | CASSSGFSGGFTNSPLHF | TGTGCCAGCAGTTCAGGTTTTTCTGGGGGCTTTACTAATTCACCCCTCCACTTT
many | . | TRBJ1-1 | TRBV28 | CASSLAVSTEAFF | TGTGCCAGCAGTTTGGCGGTCAGCACTGAAGCTTTCTTT
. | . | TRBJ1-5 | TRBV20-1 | CSARDSRGGQPQHF | TGCAGTGCTAGAGATTCCAGGGGCGGTCAGCCCCAGCATTTT
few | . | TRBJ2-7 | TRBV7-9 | CASSPNTGSYEQYF | TGTGCCAGCAGCCCCAACACCGGGTCCTACGAGCAGTACTTC
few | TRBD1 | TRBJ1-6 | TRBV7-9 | CASSPSGQGYSPLHF | TGTGCCAGCAGCCCATCCGGACAGGGCTATTCACCCCTCCACTTT
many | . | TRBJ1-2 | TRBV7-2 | CASSLGTAFNYGYTF | TGTGCCAGCAGCTTAGGGACAGCTTTTAACTATGGCTACACCTTC
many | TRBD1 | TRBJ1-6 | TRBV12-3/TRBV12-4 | CASTETGRDSPLHF | TGTGCCAGCACCGAGACAGGGAGGGATTCACCCCTCCACTTT
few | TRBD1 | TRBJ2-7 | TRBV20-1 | CSANDRTGASYEQYF | TGCAGTGCTAACGACCGGACAGGGGCCTCCTACGAGCAGTACTTC
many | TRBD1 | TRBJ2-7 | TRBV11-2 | CASSPFGTELYEQYF | TGTGCCAGCAGCCCCTTTGGGACAGAACTCTACGAGCAGTACTTC
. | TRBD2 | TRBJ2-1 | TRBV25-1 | CASSPGLAGGSEQFF | TGTGCCAGCAGTCCTGGACTAGCGGGGGGGTCTGAGCAGTTCTTC
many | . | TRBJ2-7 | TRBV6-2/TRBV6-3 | CASSYGVTYEQYF | TGTGCCAGCAGTTACGGGGTAACCTACGAGCAGTACTTC
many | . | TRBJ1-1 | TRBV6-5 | CASSYSLGTEAFF | TGTGCCAGCAGTTACTCCTTGGGCACTGAAGCTTTCTTT
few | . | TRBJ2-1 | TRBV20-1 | CSARGAWDSYNEQFF | TGCAGTGCGCGAGGAGCCTGGGACTCCTACAATGAGCAGTTCTTC
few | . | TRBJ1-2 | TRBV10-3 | CAISGGEDGYTF | TGTGCCATCAGTGGGGGGGAGGATGGCTACACCTTC
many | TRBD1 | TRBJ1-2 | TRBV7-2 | CASSTEPTGDGGYTF | TGTGCCAGCAGCACCGAACCGACAGGGGATGGTGGCTACACCTTC
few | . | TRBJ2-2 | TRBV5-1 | CASKVATNTGELFF | TGCGCCAGCAAGGTAGCGACGAACACCGGGGAGCTGTTTTTT
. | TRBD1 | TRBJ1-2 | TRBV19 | CASTPRDRGYGYTF | TGTGCCAGTACTCCCCGGGACAGGGGCTATGGCTACACCTTC
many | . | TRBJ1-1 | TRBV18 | CASSPRFSVSESNTEAFF | TGTGCCAGCTCACCAAGGTTTTCGGTTTCAGAATCGAACACTGAAGCTTTCTTT
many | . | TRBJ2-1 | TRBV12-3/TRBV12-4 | CASSFVGNEQFF | TGTGCCAGCAGTTTCGTGGGTAATGAGCAGTTCTTC
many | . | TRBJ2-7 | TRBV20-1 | CSARYGDADQYEQYF | TGCAGTGCTAGATACGGGGATGCGGATCAATACGAGCAGTACTTC
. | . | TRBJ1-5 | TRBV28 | CASISGAFSQPQHF | TGTGCCAGCATCTCAGGGGCTTTCAGTCAGCCCCAGCATTTT
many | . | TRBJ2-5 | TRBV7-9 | CASSRTQETQYF | TGTGCCAGCAGCAGGACCCAAGAGACCCAGTACTTC
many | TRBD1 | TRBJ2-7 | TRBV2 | CASSRDRPIDEQYF | TGTGCCAGCAGTCGGGACAGGCCCATTGACGAGCAGTACTTC
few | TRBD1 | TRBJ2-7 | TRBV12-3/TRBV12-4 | CASSFNRDRDLPTIYEQYF | TGTGCCAGCAGTTTTAATAGGGACAGAGATTTACCTACTATTTACGAGCAGTACTTC
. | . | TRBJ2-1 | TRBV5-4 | CASSLAGTSRRFF | TGTGCCAGCAGCTTGGCCGGGACTTCCAGACGGTTCTTC
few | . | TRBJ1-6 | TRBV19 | CASSIGKDSPLHF | TGTGCCAGTAGTATTGGCAAGGATTCACCCCTCCACTTT
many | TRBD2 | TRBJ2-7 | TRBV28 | CASSITGLPSEQYF | TGTGCCAGCAGTATAACGGGACTACCCTCCGAGCAGTACTTC
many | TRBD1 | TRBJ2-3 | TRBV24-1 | CATEGQGPDTQYF | TGTGCCACTGAAGGACAGGGACCAGATACGCAGTATTTT
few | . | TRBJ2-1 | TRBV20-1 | CSAKVPTNLRDEQFF | TGCAGTGCTAAAGTCCCGACGAACCTTCGGGATGAGCAGTTCTTC
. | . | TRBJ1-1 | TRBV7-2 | CASSQETGNTEAFF | TGTGCCAGCAGCCAAGAGACAGGGAACACTGAAGCTTTCTTT